Sequencing of this TCR beta chain was carried out in a study of shared clonotypes between healthy human individuals. CDR3 length: 14 amino acids. The V and J ends lost 5 bases and 1 base, in that order; junction bases with no gene match: 4. Germline V gene lookup returns CDR1 LNHDA and CDR2 SQIVND (reference sequence). Assay used: immunoSEQ multiplex PCR; TCRdb lists only in-frame clones, some missing. The table lists more than 1 million clones, about 80% of them singletons. The TCR was taken from a man aged 18 to 29 in good health. Some clones in this sample may be carry-over from other donors' samples. The chain carries TRBV19 and TRBJ2-7, with 8 nucleotides matching TRBD2. The source material was memory CD4+ T cells from PBMCs. The subset was: CD45RA-negative fraction. For the CDR3, the DNA is TGTGCCAGTAGTTCTAGCGGGTATTCCTACGAGCAGTACTTC. Amino acid sequence: CASSSSGYSYEQYF.